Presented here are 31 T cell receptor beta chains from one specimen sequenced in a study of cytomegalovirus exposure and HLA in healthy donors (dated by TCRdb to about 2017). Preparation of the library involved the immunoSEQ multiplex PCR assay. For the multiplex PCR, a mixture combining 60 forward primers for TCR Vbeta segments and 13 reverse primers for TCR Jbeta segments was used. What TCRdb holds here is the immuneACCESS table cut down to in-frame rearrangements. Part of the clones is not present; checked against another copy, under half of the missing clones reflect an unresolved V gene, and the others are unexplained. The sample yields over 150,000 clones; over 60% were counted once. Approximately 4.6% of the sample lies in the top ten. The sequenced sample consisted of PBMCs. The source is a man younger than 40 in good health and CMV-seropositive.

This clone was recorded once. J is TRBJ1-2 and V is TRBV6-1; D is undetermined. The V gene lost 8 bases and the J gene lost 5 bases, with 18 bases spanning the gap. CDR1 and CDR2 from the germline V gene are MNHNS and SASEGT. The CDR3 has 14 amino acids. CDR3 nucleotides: TGTGCCAGCGGCCACGACATGCCTCCTTATGGCTACACCTTC. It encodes CASGHDMPPYGYTF.

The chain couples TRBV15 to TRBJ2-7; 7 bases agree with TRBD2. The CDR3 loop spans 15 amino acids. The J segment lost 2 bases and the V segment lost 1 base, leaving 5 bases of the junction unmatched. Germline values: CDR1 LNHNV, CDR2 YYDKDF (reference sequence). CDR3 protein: CATSRGASGTYEQYF. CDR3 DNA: TGTGCCACCAGCAGAGGGGCTAGCGGCACCTACGAGCAGTACTTC.

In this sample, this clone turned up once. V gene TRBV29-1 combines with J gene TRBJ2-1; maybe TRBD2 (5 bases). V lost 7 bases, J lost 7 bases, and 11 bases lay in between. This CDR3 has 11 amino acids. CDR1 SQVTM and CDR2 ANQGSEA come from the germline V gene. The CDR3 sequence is CSAPRGNEQFF. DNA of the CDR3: TGCAGCGCACCGAGAGGGAATGAGCAGTTCTTC.

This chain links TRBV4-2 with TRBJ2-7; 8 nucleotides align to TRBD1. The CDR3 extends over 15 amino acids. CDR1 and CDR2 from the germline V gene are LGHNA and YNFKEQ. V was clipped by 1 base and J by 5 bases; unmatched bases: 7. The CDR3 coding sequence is TGTGCCAGCAGCCAAGCAGACAGGGGTTCCCACGAGCAGTACTTC. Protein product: CASSQADRGSHEQYF.

The CDR3 region has the DNA TGTGCCAGCAGCTTAGATCCGGGGATAGCGGGGTTACACTACGAGCAGTACTTC. Residues: CASSLDPGIAGLHYEQYF. This chain connects TRBV7-6 to TRBJ2-5, with TRBD2 matching over 8 bases. The better agreement between TRBJ2-7 and the DNA end casts doubt on the J call. Germline loops: CDR1 SGHVS, CDR2 FNYEAQ. The CDR3 is 18 residues long.

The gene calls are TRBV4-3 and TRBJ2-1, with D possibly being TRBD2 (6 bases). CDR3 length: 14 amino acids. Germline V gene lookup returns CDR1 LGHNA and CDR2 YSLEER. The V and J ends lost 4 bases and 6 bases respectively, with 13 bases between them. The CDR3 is CASSLTSRGNEQFF. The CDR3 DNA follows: TGCGCCAGCAGCCTCACATCGCGGGGCAATGAGCAGTTCTTC.

CDR3 residues: CASSTGTSVYEQYF. DNA of the CDR3: TGTGCCAGCAGTACTGGGACTAGCGTATACGAGCAGTACTTC. The genes are TRBV28 and TRBJ2-7; 10 nucleotides match TRBD2. The CDR3 loop spans 14 amino acids. V lost 5 bases, J lost 4 bases, and 5 bases stayed unmatched. The germline V gene encodes CDR1 MDHEN and CDR2 SYDVKM.

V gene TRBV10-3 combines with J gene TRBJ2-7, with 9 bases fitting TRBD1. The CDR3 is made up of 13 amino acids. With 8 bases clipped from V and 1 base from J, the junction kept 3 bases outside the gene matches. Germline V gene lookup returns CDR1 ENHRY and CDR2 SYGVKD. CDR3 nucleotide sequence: TGTGCCATCGCAGGGACAGGGTCCTACGAGCAGTACTTC. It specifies CAIAGTGSYEQYF.

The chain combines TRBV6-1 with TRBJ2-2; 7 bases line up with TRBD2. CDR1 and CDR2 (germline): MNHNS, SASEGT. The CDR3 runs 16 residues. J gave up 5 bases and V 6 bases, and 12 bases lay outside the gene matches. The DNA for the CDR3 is TGTGCCAGCAGAGAATCTCCCGGGGGAGGGACCGGGGAGCTGTTTTTT. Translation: CASRESPGGGTGELFF.

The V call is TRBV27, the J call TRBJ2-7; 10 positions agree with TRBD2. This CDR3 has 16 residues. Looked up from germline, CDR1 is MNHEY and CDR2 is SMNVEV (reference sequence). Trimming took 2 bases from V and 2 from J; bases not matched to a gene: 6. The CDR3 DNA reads TGTGCCAGCAGTTTAGCTTTCGGGACTAGCGCCTACGAGCAGTACTTC. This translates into CASSLAFGTSAYEQYF.

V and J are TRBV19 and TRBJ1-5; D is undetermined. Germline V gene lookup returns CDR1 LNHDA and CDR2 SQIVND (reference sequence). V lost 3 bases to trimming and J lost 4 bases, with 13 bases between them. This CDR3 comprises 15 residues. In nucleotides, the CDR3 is TGTGCCAGTAGTATGGGCAGATCAGGAAATCAGCCCCAGCATTTT. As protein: CASSMGRSGNQPQHF.

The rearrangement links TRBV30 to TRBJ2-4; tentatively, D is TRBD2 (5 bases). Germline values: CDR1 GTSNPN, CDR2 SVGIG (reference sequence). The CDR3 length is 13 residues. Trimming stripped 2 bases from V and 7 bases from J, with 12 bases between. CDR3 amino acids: CAWSPSAGNIQYF. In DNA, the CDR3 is TGTGCCTGGAGTCCCTCCGCGGGTAACATTCAGTACTTC.

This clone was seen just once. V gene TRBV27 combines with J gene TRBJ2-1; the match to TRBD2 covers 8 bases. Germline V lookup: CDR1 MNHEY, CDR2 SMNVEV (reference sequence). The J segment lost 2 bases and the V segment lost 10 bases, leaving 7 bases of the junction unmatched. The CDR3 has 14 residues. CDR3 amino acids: CAIRKRGPYNEQFF. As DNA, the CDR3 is TGTGCCATTAGGAAGCGGGGGCCCTACAATGAGCAGTTCTTC.

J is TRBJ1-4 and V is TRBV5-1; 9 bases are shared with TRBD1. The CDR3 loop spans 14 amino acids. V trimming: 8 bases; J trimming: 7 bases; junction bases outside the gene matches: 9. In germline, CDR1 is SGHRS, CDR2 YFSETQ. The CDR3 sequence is CASCIGTGSEKLFF. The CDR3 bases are TGCGCCAGTTGTATCGGGACAGGGAGTGAAAAACTGTTTTTT.

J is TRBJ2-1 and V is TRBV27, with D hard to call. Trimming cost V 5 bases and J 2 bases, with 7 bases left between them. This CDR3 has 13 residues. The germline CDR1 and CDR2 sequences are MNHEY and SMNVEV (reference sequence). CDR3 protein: CASSPRAYNEQFF. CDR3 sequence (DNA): TGTGCCAGCAGTCCCCGGGCCTACAATGAGCAGTTCTTC.

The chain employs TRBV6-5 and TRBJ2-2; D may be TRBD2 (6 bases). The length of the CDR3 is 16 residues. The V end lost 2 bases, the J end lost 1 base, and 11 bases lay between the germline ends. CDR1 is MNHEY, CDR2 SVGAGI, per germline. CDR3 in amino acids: CASSYGAGLNTGELFF. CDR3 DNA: TGTGCCAGCAGTTACGGCGCGGGGCTGAACACCGGGGAGCTGTTTTTT.

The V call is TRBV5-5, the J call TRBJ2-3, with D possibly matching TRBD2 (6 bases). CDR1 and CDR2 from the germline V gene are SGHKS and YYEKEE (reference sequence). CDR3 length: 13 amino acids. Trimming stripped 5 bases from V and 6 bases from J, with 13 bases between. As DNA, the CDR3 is TGTGCCAGCAGGATCTGGGACTCGGATACGCAGTATTTT. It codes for CASRIWDSDTQYF.

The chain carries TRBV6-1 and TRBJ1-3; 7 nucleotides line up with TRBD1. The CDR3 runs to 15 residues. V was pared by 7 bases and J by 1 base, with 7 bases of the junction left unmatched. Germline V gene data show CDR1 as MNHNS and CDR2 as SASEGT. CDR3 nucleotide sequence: TGTGCCAGCAACGAACAGGGGATATCTGGAAACACCATATATTTT. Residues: CASNEQGISGNTIYF.

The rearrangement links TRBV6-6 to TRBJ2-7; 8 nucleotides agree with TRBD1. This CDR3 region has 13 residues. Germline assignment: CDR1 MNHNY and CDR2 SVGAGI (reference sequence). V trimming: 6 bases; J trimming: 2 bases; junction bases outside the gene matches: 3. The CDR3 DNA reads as TGTGCCAGCAGGACAGGGGACACCTACGAGCAGTACTTC. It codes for CASRTGDTYEQYF.

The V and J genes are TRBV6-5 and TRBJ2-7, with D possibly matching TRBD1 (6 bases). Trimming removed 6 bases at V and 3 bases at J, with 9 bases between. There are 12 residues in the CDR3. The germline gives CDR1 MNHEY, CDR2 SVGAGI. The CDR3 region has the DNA TGTGCCAGCAGCCCACAGGGCTACGAGCAGTACTTC. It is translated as CASSPQGYEQYF.

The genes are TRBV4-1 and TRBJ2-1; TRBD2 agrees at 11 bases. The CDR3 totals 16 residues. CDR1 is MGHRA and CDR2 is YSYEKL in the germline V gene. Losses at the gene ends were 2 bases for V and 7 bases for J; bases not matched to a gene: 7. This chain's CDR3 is CASSQISGGGRNEQFF. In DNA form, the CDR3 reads TGCGCCAGCAGCCAAATTAGCGGGGGGGGTCGTAATGAGCAGTTCTTC.

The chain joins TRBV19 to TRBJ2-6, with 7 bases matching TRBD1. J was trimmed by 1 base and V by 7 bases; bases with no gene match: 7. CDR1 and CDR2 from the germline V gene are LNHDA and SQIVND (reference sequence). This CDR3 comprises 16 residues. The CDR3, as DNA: TGTGCCAGTACCCGAGGGGACAGTTCTGGGGCCAACGTCCTGACTTTC. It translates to CASTRGDSSGANVLTF.

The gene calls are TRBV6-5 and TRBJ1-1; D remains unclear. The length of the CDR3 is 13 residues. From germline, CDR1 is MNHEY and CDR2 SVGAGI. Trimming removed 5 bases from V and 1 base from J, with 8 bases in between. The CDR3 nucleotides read TGTGCCAGCAGTGAAAGGAGGAACACTGAAGCTTTCTTT. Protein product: CASSERRNTEAFF.

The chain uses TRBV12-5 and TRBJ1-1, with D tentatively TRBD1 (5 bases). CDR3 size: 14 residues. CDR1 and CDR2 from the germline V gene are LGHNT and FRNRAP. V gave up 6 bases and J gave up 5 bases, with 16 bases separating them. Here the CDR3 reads CASGRDAGRTEAFF. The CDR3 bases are TGTGCTAGTGGACGAGACGCGGGGCGGACTGAAGCTTTCTTT. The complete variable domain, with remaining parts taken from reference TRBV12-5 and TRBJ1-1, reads DARVTQTPRHKVTEMGQEVTMRCQPILGHNTVFWYRQTMMQGLELLAYFRNRAPLDDSGMPKDRFSAEMPDATLATLKIQPSEPRDSAVYFCASGRDAGRTEAFFGQGTRLTVV.

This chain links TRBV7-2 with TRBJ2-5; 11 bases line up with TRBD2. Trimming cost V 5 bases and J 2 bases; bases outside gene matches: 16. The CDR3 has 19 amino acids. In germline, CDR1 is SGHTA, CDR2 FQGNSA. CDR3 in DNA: TGTGCCAGCAGCCCCCCACGGGTAGCGGGAGGGCGGTGGCAAGAGACCCAGTACTTC. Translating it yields CASSPPRVAGGRWQETQYF.

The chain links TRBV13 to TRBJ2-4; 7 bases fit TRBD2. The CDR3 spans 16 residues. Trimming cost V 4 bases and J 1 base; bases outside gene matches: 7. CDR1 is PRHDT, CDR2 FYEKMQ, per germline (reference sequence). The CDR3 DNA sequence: TGTGCCAGCAGCTCGATTGAGGGAGGGGCCAAAAACATTCAGTACTTC. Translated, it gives CASSSIEGGAKNIQYF.

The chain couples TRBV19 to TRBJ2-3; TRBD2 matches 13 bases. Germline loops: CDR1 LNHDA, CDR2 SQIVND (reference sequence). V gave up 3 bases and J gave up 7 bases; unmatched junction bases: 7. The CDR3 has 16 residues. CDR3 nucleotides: TGTGCCAGTAGTATTACTAGCGGGGGGGTCCGGCATACGCAGTATTTT. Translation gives CASSITSGGVRHTQYF.

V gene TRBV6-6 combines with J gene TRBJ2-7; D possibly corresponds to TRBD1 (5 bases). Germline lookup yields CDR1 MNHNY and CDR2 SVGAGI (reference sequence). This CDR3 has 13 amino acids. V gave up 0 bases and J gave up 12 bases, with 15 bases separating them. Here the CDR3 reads CASSYSRQGSLYF. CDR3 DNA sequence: TGTGCCAGCAGTTACTCGCGGCAGGGCAGCCTGTACTTC.

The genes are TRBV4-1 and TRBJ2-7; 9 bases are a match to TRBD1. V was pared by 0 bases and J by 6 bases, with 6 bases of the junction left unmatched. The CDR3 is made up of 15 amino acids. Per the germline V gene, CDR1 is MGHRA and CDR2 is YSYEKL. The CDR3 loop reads CASSQEGTGIGEQYF. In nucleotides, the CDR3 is TGCGCCAGCAGCCAAGAAGGGACAGGGATAGGCGAGCAGTACTTC.

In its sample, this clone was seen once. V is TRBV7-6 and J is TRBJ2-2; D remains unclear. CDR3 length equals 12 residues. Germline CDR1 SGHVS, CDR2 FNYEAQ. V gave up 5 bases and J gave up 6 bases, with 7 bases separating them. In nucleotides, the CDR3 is TGTGCCAGCAGCCTCGCGGCCGGGGAGCTGTTTTTT. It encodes CASSLAAGELFF.

CDR3 in DNA: TGCGCCAGCAGCCAAGGGACAGGGAACCCTCAAGAGACCCAGTACTTC. Translating gives CASSQGTGNPQETQYF. V and J are TRBV5-1 and TRBJ2-5; 9 bases map to TRBD1. With V trimmed by 4 bases and J by 2 bases, 9 bases remained unmatched. This CDR3 comprises 16 residues. Germline-derived CDR1 and CDR2 are SGHRS and YFSETQ.